This T cell receptor beta chain was obtained from a study of shared clonotypes between healthy human individuals. Study conclusions and caveats: Among non-shared clonotypes, generation probabilities were lower than among those shared by all four donors. For naive CD4 cells, 4% to 5% of clonotypes were shared across a handful of donors.

Researchers ran the assay at a deep level. Profiling relied on immunoSEQ multiplex PCR, and the TCRdb table lists in-frame clones only, not all of them. The sample has 1.5 million to 2.5 million clones; about 95% are singletons. Worth noting for this clone: Antigen specificity is unknown.

V was pared by 5 bases and J by 4 bases, with 5 bases of the junction left unmatched. Germline CDR1 reads MNHEY; CDR2 reads SMNVEV (reference sequence). The CDR3 is 15 residues long. Terminally differentiated effector memory CD45RA+ cells were excluded from the naive CD8 cells, which were CD45RO-negative and positively selected for CCR7. Sample: naive CD8+ T cells sorted from blood. The rearrangement joins TRBV27 to TRBJ2-1; 10 bases fit TRBD2. This TCR came from a man younger than 35 in good health. The CDR3 sequence: CASSPAGGMYNEQFF. The CDR3 DNA reads TGTGCCAGCAGTCCAGCGGGGGGGATGTACAATGAGCAGTTCTTC.